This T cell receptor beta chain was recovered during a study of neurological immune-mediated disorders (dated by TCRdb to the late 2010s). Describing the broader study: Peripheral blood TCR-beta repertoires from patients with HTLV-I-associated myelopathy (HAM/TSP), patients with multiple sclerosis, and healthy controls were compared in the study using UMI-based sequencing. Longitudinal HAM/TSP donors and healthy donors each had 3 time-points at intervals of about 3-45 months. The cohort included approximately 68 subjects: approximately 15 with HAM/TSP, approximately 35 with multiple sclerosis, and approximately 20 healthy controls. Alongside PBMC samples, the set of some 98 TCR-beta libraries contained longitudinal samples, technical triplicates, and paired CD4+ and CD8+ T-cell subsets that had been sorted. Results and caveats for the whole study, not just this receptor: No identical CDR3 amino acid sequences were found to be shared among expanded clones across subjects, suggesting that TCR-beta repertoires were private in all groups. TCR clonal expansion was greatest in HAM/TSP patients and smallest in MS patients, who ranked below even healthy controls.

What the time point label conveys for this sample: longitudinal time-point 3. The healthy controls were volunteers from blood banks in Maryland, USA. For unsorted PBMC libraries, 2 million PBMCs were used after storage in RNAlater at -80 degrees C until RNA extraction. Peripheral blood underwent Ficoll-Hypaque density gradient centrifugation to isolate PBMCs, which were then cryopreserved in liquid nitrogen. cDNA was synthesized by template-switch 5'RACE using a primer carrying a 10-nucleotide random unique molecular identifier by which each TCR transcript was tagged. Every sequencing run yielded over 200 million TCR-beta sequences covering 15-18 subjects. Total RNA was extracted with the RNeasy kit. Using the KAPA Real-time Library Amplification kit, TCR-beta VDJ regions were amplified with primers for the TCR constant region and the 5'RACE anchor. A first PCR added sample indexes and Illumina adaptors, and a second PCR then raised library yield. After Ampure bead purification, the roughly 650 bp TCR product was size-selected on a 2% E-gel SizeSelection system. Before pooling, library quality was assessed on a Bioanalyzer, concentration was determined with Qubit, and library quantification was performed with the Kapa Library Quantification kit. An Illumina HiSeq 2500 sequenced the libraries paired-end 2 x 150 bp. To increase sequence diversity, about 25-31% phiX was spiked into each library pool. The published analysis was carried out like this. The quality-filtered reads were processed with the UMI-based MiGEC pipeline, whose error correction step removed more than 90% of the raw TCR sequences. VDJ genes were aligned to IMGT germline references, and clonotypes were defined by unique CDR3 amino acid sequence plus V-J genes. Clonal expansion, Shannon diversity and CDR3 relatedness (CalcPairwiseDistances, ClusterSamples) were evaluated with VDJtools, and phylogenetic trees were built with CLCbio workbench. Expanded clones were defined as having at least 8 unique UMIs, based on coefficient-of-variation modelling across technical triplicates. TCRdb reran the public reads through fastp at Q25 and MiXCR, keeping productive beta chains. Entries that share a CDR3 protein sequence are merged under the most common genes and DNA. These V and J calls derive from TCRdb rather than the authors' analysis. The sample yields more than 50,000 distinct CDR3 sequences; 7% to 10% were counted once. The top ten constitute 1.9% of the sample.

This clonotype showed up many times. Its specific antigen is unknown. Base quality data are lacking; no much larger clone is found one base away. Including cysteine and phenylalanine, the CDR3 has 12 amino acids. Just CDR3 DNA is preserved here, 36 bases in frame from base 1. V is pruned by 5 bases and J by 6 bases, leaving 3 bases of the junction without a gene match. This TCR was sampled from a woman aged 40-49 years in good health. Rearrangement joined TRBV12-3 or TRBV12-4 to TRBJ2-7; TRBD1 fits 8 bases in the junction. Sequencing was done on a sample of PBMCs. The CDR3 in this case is CASSRTGPEQYF. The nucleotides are TGTGCCAGCAGTCGGACAGGGCCCGAGCAGTACTTC.